This T cell receptor beta chain was identified during a study of immune characterization of retroperitoneal liposarcoma. CDR3 length: 16 residues. The V end lost 1 base, the J end lost 3 bases, and 16 bases lay between the germline ends. Per the germline V gene, CDR1 is SGHVS and CDR2 is FQNEAQ. TCRdb called the PCR reads again in MiXCR, with one record for every CDR3 protein. This table has about 2,300 distinct CDR3 sequences, 40% to 45% appearing once. The chain joins TRBV7-8 to TRBJ2-7, with D perhaps matching TRBD1 or TRBD2 (6 bases each). This TCR came from a male donor with retroperitoneal liposarcoma. The sequenced sample consisted of tumor tissue. CDR3 coding DNA: TGTGCCAGCAGCTTAGGCGGGGACATCCGACGCTACGAGCAGTACTTC. As protein: CASSLGGDIRRYEQYF. The whole variable domain, remainder taken from reference TRBV7-8 and TRBJ2-7, is GAGVSQSPRYKVAKRGQDVALRCDPISGHVSLFWYQQALGQGPEFLTYFQNEAQLDKSGLPSDRFFAERPEGSVSTLKIQRTQQEDSAVYLCASSLGGDIRRYEQYFGPGTRLTVT.